The T cell receptor beta chain under discussion was sequenced for a study of shared clonotypes between healthy human individuals. Study summary: Each donor's CD4 naive and CD4 memory cells filled three plates apiece, CD8 naive two, and CD8 memory one.

Remarks on this clone: The target antigen is unknown.

CDR3 length equals 14 residues. Germline CDR1 reads SGHRS; CDR2 reads YFSETQ. The ends were cut back, 2 bases at V and 2 bases at J, with 11 bases in the middle. Sorted-subset replicate PCR reactions contained 200 to 250 ng DNA, corresponding to some 29,000 T cell genomes. In the authors' workflow: ImmunoSEQ gave junction-only sequences without quality scores, so filtering differed. Profiled with immunoSEQ multiplex PCR; TCRdb holds only in-frame clones, not every one. The V and J calls and clone size come from that table; D and trimming were worked out from the DNA. The sample holds roughly 2 million clones, just under 95% seen once. The naive CD8 population came from CD45RO-negative cells selected for CCR7, without terminally differentiated effector memory CD45RA+ cells. General study findings and limits: Rarefaction showed that sequencing of sorted subsets was incomplete (despite large depth).

This clonotype was obtained from a man aged 18 to 30 in good health. Sequenced input: naive CD8+ T cells sorted from blood. This sequence joins TRBV5-1 and TRBJ2-7; D remains ambiguous. The CDR3 region is CASSFGANTYEQYF. Written as DNA, the CDR3 is TGCGCCAGCAGCTTCGGAGCGAATACCTACGAGCAGTACTTC.